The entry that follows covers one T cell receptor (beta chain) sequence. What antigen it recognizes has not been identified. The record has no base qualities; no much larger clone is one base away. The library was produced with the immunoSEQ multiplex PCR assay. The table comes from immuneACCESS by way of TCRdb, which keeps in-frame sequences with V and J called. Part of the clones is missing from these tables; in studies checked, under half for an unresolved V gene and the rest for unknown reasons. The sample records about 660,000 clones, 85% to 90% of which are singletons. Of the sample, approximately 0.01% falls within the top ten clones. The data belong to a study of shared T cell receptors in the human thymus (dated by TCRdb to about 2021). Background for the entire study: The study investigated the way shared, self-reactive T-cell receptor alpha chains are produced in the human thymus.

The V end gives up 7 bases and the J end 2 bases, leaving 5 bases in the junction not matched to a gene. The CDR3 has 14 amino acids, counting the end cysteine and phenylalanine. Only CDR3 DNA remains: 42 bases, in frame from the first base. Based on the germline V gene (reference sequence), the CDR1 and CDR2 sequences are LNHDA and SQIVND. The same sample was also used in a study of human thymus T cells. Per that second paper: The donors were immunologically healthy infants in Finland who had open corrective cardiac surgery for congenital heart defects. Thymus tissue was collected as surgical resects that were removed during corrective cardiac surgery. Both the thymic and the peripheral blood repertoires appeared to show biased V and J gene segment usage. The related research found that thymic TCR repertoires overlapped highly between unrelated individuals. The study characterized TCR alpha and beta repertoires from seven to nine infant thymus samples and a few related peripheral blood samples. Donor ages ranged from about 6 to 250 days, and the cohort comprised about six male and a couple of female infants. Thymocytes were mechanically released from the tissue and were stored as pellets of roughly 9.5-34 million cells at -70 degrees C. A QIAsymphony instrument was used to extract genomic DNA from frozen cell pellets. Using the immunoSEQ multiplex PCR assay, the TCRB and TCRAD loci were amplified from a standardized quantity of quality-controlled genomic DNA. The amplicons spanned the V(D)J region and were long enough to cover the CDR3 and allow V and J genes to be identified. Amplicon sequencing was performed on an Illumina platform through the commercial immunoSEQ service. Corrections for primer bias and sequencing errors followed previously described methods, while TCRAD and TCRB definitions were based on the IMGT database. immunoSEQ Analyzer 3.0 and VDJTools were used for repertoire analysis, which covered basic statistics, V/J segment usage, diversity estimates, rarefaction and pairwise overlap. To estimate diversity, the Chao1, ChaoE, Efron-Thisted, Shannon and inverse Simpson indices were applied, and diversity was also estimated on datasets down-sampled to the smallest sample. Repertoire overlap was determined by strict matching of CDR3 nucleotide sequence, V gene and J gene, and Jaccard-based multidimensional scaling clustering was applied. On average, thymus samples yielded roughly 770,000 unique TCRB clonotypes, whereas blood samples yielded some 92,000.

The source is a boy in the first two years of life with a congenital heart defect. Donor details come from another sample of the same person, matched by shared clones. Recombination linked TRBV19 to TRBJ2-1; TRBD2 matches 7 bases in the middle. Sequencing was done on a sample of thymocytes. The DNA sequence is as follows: TGTGCCAGTATGGTTCGGGGGGCCTACAATGAGCAGTTCTTC. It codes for CASMVRGAYNEQFF. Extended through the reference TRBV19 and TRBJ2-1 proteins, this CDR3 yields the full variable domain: DGGITQSPKYLFRKEGQNVTLSCEQNLNHDAMYWYRQDPGQGLRLIYYSQIVNDFQKGDIAEGYSVSREKKESFPLTVTSAQKNPTAFYLCASMVRGAYNEQFFGPGTRLTVL.